This TCR beta chain was recorded in a study of blood T cell repertoires in COVID-19. Study overall: The origin of the acute and convalescent COVID-19 samples was the United States, Italy and Spain. T cells, B-cell-depleted T cells, or PBMCs supplied cDNA or gDNA.

The V segment lost 4 bases and the J segment 3 bases; nucleotides outside the gene matches: 1. The V gene's germline CDR1 is LNHDA and CDR2 SQIVND (reference sequence). The CDR3 has 14 amino acids. How the authors handled the data: Amplification of reference gene primers provided the estimated nucleated cell counts. Method: immunoSEQ multiplex PCR; TCRdb's copy keeps in-frame clones and lacks some. For V, J and clone size, that table is used; D and trimming come from the DNA. The sample has roughly 140,000 clones, around 74% seen once; the top ten hold 3.5% to 4.5%. V gene TRBV19 combines with J gene TRBJ2-7; 12 nucleotides agree with TRBD2. Sequenced sample: peripheral blood. The source of this sequence is a woman older than 75 with acute or convalescent COVID-19. CDR3 nucleotide sequence: TGTGCCAGTAGTACGACTAGCGGGGGCTACGAGCAGTACTTC. It codes for CASSTTSGGYEQYF.